This TCR beta chain originates from a study of cytotoxic CD8 clonotypes in ibrutinib-treated CLL. Germline V lookup: CDR1 MNHEY, CDR2 SMNVEV (reference sequence). The junction had 18 bases not matched to a gene; V was cut back by 6 bases and J by 2 bases. This CDR3 region has 18 residues. This table comes from immunoSEQ multiplex PCR, and its TCRdb copy is limited to in-frame clones, with some not included. The sample includes about 85,000 clones, about four fifths of them seen just once. This material consisted of PBMCs, taken after 12 months of ibrutinib treatment. This receptor was identified in a human donor with chronic lymphocytic leukemia. The chain links TRBV27 to TRBJ1-2; TRBD1 agrees at 7 bases. CDR3: CASSLFPPTGTLNYGYTF. CDR3 nucleotide sequence: TGTGCCAGCAGCCTATTCCCCCCGACAGGGACACTCAACTATGGCTACACCTTC.